One and the same sample provided the 19 T cell receptor beta chains below, sequenced in a study of T cell responses to AZD1222 COVID-19 vaccine. Libraries were prepared by immunoSEQ multiplex PCR; TCRdb keeps only in-frame clonotypes and omits some of them. The sample lists around 150,000 clones, 90% to 95% occurring once. Source: peripheral blood, taken on day 0 of AZD1222 vaccination. Source of these receptors: an adult in good health.

This clone was detected once. J is TRBJ1-6 and V is TRBV5-1; TRBD1 is a possible D gene (5 bases). Germline V CDR1 and CDR2: SGHRS, YFSETQ. CDR3 size: 15 residues. V was clipped by 0 bases and J by 10 bases, with 14 bases between them. The CDR3 region is CASSLEAGFFSPLHF. CDR3 nucleotides: TGCGCCAGCAGCTTGGAAGCAGGGTTTTTCTCACCCCTCCACTTT.

J is TRBJ2-7 and V is TRBV6-1, with 7 bases identical to TRBD1. The CDR3 has 14 amino acids. The germline V gene has CDR1 MNHNS and CDR2 SASEGT. With V trimmed by 1 base and J by 0 bases, 0 bases remained unmatched. The CDR3 reads CASSEGDSSYEQYF. The CDR3 region has the DNA TGTGCCAGCAGTGAAGGGGACAGCTCCTACGAGCAGTACTTC.

This chain connects TRBV5-1 to TRBJ1-1, with D tentatively TRBD1 (5 bases). V was cut by 2 bases and J by 5 bases, with 10 bases left in between. CDR3 length: 13 amino acids. The germline gives CDR1 SGHRS, CDR2 YFSETQ. CDR3 nucleotide sequence: TGCGCCAGCAGCTTTCAGGGAGGGACTGAAGCTTTCTTT. Its translation: CASSFQGGTEAFF. The whole variable domain, remainder taken from reference TRBV5-1 and TRBJ1-1, is KAGVTQTPRYLIKTRGQQVTLSCSPISGHRSVSWYQQTPGQGLQFLFEYFSETQRNKGNFPGRFSGRQFSNSRSEMNVSTLELGDSALYLCASSFQGGTEAFFGQGTRLTVV.

This clone turned up a few times. This chain joins TRBV19 and TRBJ2-1, with TRBD2 as a possible D gene (5 bases). The CDR3 loop spans 14 amino acids. V shed 11 bases and J shed 7 bases, with 21 bases lying between them. The V gene's germline CDR1 is LNHDA and CDR2 SQIVND (reference sequence). DNA of the CDR3: TGTGCCTCTCGAGGGCTAGTGGCAGGAAATGAGCAGTTCTTC. Translating gives CASRGLVAGNEQFF.

The chain uses TRBV5-4 and TRBJ1-2; tentative D call: TRBD1 (5 bases). V was shortened by 5 bases and J by 2 bases, with 19 bases between the two germline ends. CDR1 is SGHNT, CDR2 YYREEE, per germline (reference sequence). This CDR3 region has 16 residues. CDR3 sequence (DNA): TGTGCCAGCAGGTATTTTCTCCGGGGCACCAACTATGGCTACACCTTC. Translating gives CASRYFLRGTNYGYTF.

This chain links TRBV5-1 with TRBJ2-5; 8 bases agree with TRBD2. The J segment lost 4 bases and the V segment lost 1 base, leaving 6 bases of the junction unmatched. Germline values: CDR1 SGHRS, CDR2 YFSETQ. The CDR3 runs to 15 residues. DNA of the CDR3: TGCGCCAGCAGCTTGAGCGGGGGACCTCGAGAGACCCAGTACTTC. Protein sequence: CASSLSGGPRETQYF.

Only one count was recorded for this clone. The J gene is TRBJ1-3, the V gene TRBV5-1; D unclear. Between the trimmed V and J ends, which lost 0 bases and 3 bases, there was a span of 7 bases. The CDR3 spans 14 residues. Germline CDR1 SGHRS, CDR2 YFSETQ. CDR3 protein: CASSLAGYGNTIYF. In DNA form, the CDR3 reads TGCGCCAGCAGCTTGGCCGGGTATGGAAACACCATATATTTT.

The rearrangement links TRBV5-8 to TRBJ2-6, with TRBD2 as a possible D gene (6 bases). This CDR3 contains 15 residues. The germline V gene has CDR1 SGHTS and CDR2 YDEGEE. V dropped 2 bases and J dropped 4 bases, with 10 bases sitting between them. The CDR3 protein is CASSFPGAGANVLTF. For the CDR3, the DNA is TGTGCCAGCAGCTTCCCGGGAGCAGGGGCCAACGTCCTGACTTTC. Looking up the rest from reference TRBV5-8 and TRBJ2-6 gives the full variable domain: EAGVTQSPTHLIKTRGQQATLRCSPISGHTSVYWYQQALGLGLQFLLWYDEGEERNRGNFPPRFSGRQFPNYSSELNVNALELEDSALYLCASSFPGAGANVLTFGAGSRLTVL.

The chain links TRBV15 to TRBJ2-2; weak D call: TRBD2 (5 bases). The CDR3 is 15 residues long. V was trimmed by 2 bases and J by 2 bases, leaving 9 bases between them. CDR1 and CDR2 (germline): LNHNV, YYDKDF (reference sequence). The CDR3 sequence is CATSRPSSNTGELFF. The CDR3 DNA reads as TGTGCCACCAGCAGACCTTCTAGCAACACCGGGGAGCTGTTTTTT.

The chain links TRBV20-1 to TRBJ1-1, with unresolved D. The CDR3 totals 13 residues. V lost 6 bases and J lost 1, with 12 bases in between. Germline V gene lookup returns CDR1 DFQATT and CDR2 SNEGSKA (reference sequence). The CDR3 nucleotides read TGCAGTGCCAGTGGCCAGGCGAACACTGAAGCTTTCTTT. Translated: CSASGQANTEAFF.

The chain uses TRBV7-3 and TRBJ1-1, with D unresolved. Trimming removed 4 bases at V and 1 base at J, with 7 bases between. Germline CDR1 reads SGHTA; CDR2 reads FQGTGA. This CDR3 is built from 13 residues. The CDR3, as DNA: TGTGCCAGCAGCTCCCGTGGGAACACTGAAGCTTTCTTT. Residues: CASSSRGNTEAFF.

The gene calls are TRBV9 and TRBJ2-3; D gene uncertain. V was trimmed by 0 bases and J by 6 bases, leaving 8 bases between them. In germline, CDR1 is SGDLS, CDR2 YYNGEE. The CDR3 is made up of 13 amino acids. CDR3 in amino acids: CASSVGPIDTQYF. The CDR3 nucleotides are TGTGCCAGCAGCGTAGGGCCGATCGATACGCAGTATTTT.

The chain uses TRBV6-2 or TRBV6-3 and TRBJ1-2, with D hard to call. Germline V gene data show CDR1 as MNHEY and CDR2 as SVGEGT. V was shortened by 2 bases and J by 8 bases, with 15 bases between the two germline ends. The CDR3 covers 14 residues. CDR3 sequence (DNA): TGTGCCAGCAGTTACCGGTTCGGTTCAGAAGGCTACACCTTC. Its protein product is CASSYRFGSEGYTF.

On this clone: Other DNA sequences in this sample translate to the same CDR3. The chain recombines TRBV5-5 with TRBJ1-1, with D uncertain. The CDR3 extends over 12 amino acids. Per the germline V gene, CDR1 is SGHKS and CDR2 is YYEKEE (reference sequence). Trimming pared 0 bases from V and 3 bases from J, leaving 3 bases between. CDR3 in DNA: TGTGCCAGCAGCTTGGGGGACACTGAAGCTTTCTTT. Its protein is CASSLGDTEAFF.

The chain uses TRBV12-3 or TRBV12-4 and TRBJ2-7; 8 bases map to TRBD2. J gave up 5 bases and V 8 bases, and 5 bases lay outside the gene matches. The CDR3 consists of 12 residues. For the CDR3, the DNA is TGTGCCAGCTCGAGCGGGAGCCACGAGCAGTACTTC. This translates into CASSSGSHEQYF.

The rearrangement joins TRBV30 to TRBJ1-4; 7 positions match TRBD1. V dropped 2 bases and J dropped 8; count of bases not matched to a gene: 5. The germline gives CDR1 GTSNPN, CDR2 SVGIG (reference sequence). The CDR3 loop spans 13 amino acids. CDR3 sequence (DNA): TGTGCCTGGAGTCGACAGGGTATCGAAAAACTGTTTTTT. Protein: CAWSRQGIEKLFF.

Note on this clone: The sample contains more than one DNA sequence encoding this CDR3. CDR3 nucleotides: TGCGCCAGCAGCTCGGGACAGAACACTGAAGCTTTCTTT. Translated: CASSSGQNTEAFF. The chain combines TRBV5-1 with TRBJ1-1; D perhaps matches TRBD1 (6 bases). The CDR3 contains 13 residues. Germline CDR1 SGHRS, CDR2 YFSETQ. The V and J ends lost 3 bases and 1 base respectively, with 7 bases between them.

The rearrangement uses TRBV4-1 and TRBJ1-4; tentatively, D is TRBD1 (5 bases). The CDR3 extends over 17 amino acids. The V end was cut by 2 bases, the J end by 4 bases, with 17 bases between. Per the germline V gene, CDR1 is MGHRA and CDR2 is YSYEKL. DNA for the CDR3: TGCGCCAGCAGCCAACAGGGAGGAGTATGGGGTAATGAAAAACTGTTTTTT. Translating gives CASSQQGGVWGNEKLFF.

The V call is TRBV18, the J call TRBJ1-5; possible D gene TRBD1, 6 bases. Germline V lookup: CDR1 KGHSH, CDR2 LQKENI. V shed 6 bases and J shed 2 bases, with 17 bases lying between them. This CDR3 is built from 16 residues. DNA for the CDR3: TGTGCCAGCTCTCCTTGGGGGCCGGGTGGCAATCAGCCCCAGCATTTT. This sequence encodes CASSPWGPGGNQPQHF.